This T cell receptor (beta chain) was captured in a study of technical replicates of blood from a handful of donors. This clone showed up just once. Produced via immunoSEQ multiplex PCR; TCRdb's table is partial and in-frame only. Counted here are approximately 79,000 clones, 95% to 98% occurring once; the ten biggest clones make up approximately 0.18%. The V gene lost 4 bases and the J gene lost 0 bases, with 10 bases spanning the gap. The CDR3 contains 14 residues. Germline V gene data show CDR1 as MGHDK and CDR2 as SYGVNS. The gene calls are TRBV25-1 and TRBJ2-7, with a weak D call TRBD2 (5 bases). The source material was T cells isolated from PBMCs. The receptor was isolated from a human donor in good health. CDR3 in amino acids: CASSVTTHSYEQYF. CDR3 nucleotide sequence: TGTGCCAGCAGTGTGACTACCCACTCCTACGAGCAGTACTTC.